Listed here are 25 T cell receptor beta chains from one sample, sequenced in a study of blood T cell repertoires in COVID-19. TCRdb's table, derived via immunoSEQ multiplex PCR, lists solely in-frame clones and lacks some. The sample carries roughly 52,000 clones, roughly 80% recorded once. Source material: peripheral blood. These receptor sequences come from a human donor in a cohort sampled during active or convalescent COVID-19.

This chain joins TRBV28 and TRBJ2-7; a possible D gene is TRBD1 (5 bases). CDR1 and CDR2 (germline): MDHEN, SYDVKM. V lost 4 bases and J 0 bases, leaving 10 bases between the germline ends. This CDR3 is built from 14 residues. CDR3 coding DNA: TGTGCCAGCAGTTCGCCGACAGACTCCTACGAGCAGTACTTC. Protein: CASSSPTDSYEQYF. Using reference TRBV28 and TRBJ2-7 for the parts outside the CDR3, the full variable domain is DVKVTQSSRYLVKRTGEKVFLECVQDMDHENMFWYRQDPGLGLRLIYFSYDVKMKEKGDIPEGYSVSREKKERFSLILESASTNQTSMYLCASSSPTDSYEQYFGPGTRLTVT.

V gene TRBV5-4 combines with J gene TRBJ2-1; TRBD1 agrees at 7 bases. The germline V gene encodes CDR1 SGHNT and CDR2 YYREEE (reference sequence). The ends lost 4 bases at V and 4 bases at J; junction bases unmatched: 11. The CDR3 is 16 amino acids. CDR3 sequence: CASSQIRDSSYNEQFF. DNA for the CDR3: TGTGCCAGCAGCCAAATTCGGGACAGTTCTTACAATGAGCAGTTCTTC.

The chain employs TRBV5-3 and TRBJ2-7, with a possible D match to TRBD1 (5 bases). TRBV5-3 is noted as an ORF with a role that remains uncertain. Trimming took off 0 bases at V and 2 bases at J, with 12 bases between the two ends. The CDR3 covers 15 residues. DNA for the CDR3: TGTGCCAGAAGCTTGGAAGGGGTTCACCCCTACGAGCAGTACTTC. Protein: CARSLEGVHPYEQYF.

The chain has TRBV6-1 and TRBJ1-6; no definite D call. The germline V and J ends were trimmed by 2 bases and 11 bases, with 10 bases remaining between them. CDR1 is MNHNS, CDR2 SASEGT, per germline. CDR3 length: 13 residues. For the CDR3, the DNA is TGTGCCAGCAGTGAATACGCTAGTGCACCCCTCCACTTT. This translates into CASSEYASAPLHF.

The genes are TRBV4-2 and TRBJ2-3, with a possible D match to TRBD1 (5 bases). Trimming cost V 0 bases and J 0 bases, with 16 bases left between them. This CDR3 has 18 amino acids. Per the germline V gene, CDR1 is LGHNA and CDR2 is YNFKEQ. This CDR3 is CASSQDYQGTPSTDTQYF. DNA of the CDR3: TGTGCCAGCAGCCAAGATTATCAGGGAACACCGAGCACAGATACGCAGTATTTT.

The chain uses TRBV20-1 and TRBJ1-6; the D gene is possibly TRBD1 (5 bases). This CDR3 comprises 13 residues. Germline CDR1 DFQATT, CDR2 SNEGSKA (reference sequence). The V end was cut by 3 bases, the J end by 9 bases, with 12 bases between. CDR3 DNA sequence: TGCAGTGCTAGTGAGGGGCAGGGTTCACCCCTCCACTTT. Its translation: CSASEGQGSPLHF.

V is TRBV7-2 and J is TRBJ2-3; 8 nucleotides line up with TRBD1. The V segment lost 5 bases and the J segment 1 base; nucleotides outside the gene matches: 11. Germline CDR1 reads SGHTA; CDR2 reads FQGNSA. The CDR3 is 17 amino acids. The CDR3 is CASSTGQGAFRTDTQYF. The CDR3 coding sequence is TGTGCCAGCAGCACCGGTCAGGGGGCGTTTCGCACAGATACGCAGTATTTT.

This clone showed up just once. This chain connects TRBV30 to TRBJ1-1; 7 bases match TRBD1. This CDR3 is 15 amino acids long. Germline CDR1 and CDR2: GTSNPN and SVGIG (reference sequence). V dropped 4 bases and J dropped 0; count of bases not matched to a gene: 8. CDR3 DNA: TGTGCCTGGACGACAGGGAGTTTCATGAACACTGAAGCTTTCTTT. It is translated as CAWTTGSFMNTEAFF.

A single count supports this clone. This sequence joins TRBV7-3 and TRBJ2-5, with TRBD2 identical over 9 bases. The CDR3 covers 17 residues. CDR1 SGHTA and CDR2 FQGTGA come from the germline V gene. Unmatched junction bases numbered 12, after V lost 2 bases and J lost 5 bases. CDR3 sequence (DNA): TGTGCCAGCAGCTTAGGGCTGTTTAGCGGGGGCAGGGAGACCCAGTACTTC. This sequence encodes CASSLGLFSGGRETQYF. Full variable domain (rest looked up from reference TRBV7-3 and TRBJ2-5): GAGVSQTPSNKVTEKGKYVELRCDPISGHTALYWYRQSLGQGPEFLIYFQGTGAADDSGLPNDRFFAVRPEGSVSTLKIQRTERGDSAVYLCASSLGLFSGGRETQYFGPGTRLLVL.

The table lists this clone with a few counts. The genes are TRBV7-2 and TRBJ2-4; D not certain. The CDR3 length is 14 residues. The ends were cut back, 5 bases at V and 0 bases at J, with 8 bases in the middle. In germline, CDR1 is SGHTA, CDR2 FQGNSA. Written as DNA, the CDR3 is TGTGCCAGCAGCCGTACGGTAGCCAAAAACATTCAGTACTTC. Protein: CASSRTVAKNIQYF.

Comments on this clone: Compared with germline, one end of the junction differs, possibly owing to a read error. CDR3 coding DNA: TGTGCCAGCAGAGAAGACAGGGTTTTTAACTATGGCTACACCTTC. It translates to CASREDRVFNYGYTF. The chain uses TRBV6-1 and TRBJ1-2, with 7 bases lining up with TRBD1. CDR3 length equals 15 residues. Germline CDR1 MNHNS, CDR2 SASEGT.

This CDR3 is CASSVGTGGNQPQHF. The CDR3 nucleotides are TGTGCCAGCTCAGTCGGGACAGGGGGCAATCAGCCCCAGCATTTT. V usage is TRBV18 and J usage is TRBJ1-5, with TRBD1 identical over 10 bases. The CDR3 is 15 residues long. Unmatched junction bases numbered 3, after V lost 5 bases and J lost 2 bases. Per the germline V gene, CDR1 is KGHSH and CDR2 is LQKENI.

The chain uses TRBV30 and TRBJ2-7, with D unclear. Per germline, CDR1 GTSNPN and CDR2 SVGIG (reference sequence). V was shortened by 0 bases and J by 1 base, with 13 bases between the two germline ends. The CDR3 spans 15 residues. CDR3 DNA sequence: TGTGCCTGGAGTGTAATGGCAGTACGATCCTACGAGCAGTACTTC. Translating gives CAWSVMAVRSYEQYF.

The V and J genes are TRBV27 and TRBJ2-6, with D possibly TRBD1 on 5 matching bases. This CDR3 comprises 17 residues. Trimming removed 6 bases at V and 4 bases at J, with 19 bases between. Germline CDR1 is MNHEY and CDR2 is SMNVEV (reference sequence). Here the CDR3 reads CASRPLTALEGANVLTF. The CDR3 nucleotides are TGTGCCAGCAGACCCCTGACAGCCCTTGAGGGGGCCAACGTCCTGACTTTC.

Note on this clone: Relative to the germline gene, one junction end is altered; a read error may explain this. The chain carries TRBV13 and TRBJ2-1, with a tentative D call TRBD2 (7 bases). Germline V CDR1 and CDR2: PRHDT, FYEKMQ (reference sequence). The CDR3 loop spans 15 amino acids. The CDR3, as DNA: TGTGCCAGCAGCGTAGGGGGGGCCTCCTACAATGAGCAGTTCTTC. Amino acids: CASSVGGASYNEQFF.

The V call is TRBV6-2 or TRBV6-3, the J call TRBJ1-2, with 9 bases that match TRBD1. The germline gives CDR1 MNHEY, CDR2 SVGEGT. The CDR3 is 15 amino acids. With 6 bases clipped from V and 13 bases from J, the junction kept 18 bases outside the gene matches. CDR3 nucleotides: TGTGCCAGCAGCCAAACCTCCGGGACAGGGAGAAAGGGCACCTTC. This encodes CASSQTSGTGRKGTF.

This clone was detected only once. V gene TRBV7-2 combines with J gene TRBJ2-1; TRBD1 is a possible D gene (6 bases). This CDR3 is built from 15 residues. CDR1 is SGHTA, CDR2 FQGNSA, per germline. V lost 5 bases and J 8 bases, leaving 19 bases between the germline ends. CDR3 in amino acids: CASSPPTQGQHEQFF. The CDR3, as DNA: TGTGCCAGCAGCCCCCCCACTCAGGGGCAACATGAGCAGTTCTTC.

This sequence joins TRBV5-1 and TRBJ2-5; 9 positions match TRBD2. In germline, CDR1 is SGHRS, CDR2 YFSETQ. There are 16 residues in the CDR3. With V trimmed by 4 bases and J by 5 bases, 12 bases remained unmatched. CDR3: CASSGGGGAGSETQYF. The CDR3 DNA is TGCGCCAGCAGCGGTGGCGGGGGGGCCGGATCGGAGACCCAGTACTTC.

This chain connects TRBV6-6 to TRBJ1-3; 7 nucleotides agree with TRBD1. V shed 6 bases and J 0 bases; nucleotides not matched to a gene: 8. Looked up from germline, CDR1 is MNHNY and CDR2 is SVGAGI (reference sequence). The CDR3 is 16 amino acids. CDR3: CASRRSGQSSGNTIYF. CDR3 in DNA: TGTGCCAGCAGGCGATCGGGACAGAGCTCTGGAAACACCATATATTTT.

For the CDR3, the DNA is TGTGCCAGCAGCCCGACGGACACAATGATGCCCTATGGCTACACCTTC. As protein: CASSPTDTMMPYGYTF. The chain carries TRBV7-2 and TRBJ1-2, with a tentative D call TRBD1 (5 bases). The germline gives CDR1 SGHTA, CDR2 FQGNSA. The CDR3 runs 16 residues. Trimming took off 5 bases at V and 4 bases at J, with 20 bases between the two ends.

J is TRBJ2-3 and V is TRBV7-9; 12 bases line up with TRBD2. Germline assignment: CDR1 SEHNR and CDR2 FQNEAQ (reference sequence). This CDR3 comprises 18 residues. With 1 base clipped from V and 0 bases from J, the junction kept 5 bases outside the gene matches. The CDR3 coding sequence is TGTGCCAGCAGCTTAGATCGGACTAGCGGGGCTAGCACAGATACGCAGTATTTT. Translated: CASSLDRTSGASTDTQYF.

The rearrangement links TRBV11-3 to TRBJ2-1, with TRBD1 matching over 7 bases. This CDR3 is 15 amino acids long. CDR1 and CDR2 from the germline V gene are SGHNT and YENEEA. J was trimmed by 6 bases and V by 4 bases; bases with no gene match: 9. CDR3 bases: TGTGCCAGCAGCTCCGCCCGGACAGGCTCCAATGAGCAGTTCTTC. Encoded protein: CASSSARTGSNEQFF.

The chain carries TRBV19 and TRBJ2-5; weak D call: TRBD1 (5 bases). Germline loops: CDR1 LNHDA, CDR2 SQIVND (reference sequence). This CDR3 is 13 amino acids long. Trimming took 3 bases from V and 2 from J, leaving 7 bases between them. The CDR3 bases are TGTGCCAGTAGTATTCGACAGCAAGAGACCCAGTACTTC. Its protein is CASSIRQQETQYF.

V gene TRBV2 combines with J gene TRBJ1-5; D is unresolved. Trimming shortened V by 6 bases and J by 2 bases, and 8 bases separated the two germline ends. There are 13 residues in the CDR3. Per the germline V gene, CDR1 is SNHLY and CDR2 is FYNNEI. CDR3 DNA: TGTGCCAGCAGCCCCGGGGGCAATCAGCCCCAGCATTTT. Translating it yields CASSPGGNQPQHF.

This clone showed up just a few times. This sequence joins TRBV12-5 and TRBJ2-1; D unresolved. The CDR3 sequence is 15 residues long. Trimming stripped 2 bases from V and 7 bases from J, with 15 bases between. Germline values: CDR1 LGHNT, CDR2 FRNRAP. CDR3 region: CASGLYITAGNEQFF. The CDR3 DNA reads TGTGCTAGTGGTTTGTACATCACCGCAGGTAATGAGCAGTTCTTC.